A single sample is the source of the 14 T cell receptor beta chains below, sequenced in a study of T-cell memory formation after mild COVID-19. TCRdb recomputed calls from the 5' RACE reads with MiXCR, one row per CDR3 protein. The sample lists 390,000 or so distinct CDR3 sequences; 15% to 20% were seen once. The specimen sequenced was PBMCs or a T cell subset sorted from them (not recorded which). All receptors come from a man in his late teens or twenties who had mild COVID-19 (a few samples of this study predate the infection). Cell type and time point are not known.

V and J are TRBV4-1 and TRBJ2-1; unclear D gene. CDR1 and CDR2 (germline): MGHRA, YSYEKL. The CDR3 contains 10 residues. V was clipped by 3 bases and J by 7 bases, with 1 base between them. CDR3 region: CASSHNEQFF. Here the CDR3 DNA reads TGCGCCAGCAGCCATAATGAGCAGTTCTTC.

The J gene is TRBJ2-3, the V gene TRBV15, with no clear D. V lost 5 bases and J 1 base, leaving 7 bases between the germline ends. The germline CDR1 and CDR2 sequences are LNHNV and YYDKDF (reference sequence). The CDR3 has 13 amino acids. The CDR3 bases are TGTGCCACCAGCCTCCGGGGCACAGATACGCAGTATTTT. Translated: CATSLRGTDTQYF.

The chain carries TRBV4-3 and TRBJ2-1, with 9 nucleotides matching TRBD2. The CDR3 is made up of 16 amino acids. The germline CDR1 and CDR2 sequences are LGHNA and YSLEER. V lost 5 bases, J lost 7 bases, and 12 bases stayed unmatched. CDR3 DNA sequence: TGCGCCAGCAGCTACTCAGGGACTAGCTCGATGAATGAGCAGTTCTTC. This sequence encodes CASSYSGTSSMNEQFF.

The CDR3 loop reads CASSPGTTDAQYF. The CDR3 DNA reads TGTGCCAGCAGCCCCGGAACGACGGATGCGCAGTATTTT. V is TRBV9 and J is TRBJ2-3; the D is unclear. The CDR3 is made up of 13 amino acids. V dropped 4 bases and J dropped 10 bases, with 16 bases sitting between them. Germline lookup yields CDR1 SGDLS and CDR2 YYNGEE.

This clonotype has at least ten counts. The chain combines TRBV7-9 with TRBJ1-2; D gene unclear. This CDR3 contains 12 residues. Germline loops: CDR1 SEHNR, CDR2 FQNEAQ (reference sequence). Between the trimmed V and J ends, which lost 4 bases and 7 bases, there was a span of 10 bases. CDR3 residues: CASSWRGSGYTF. Written as DNA, the CDR3 is TGTGCCAGCAGCTGGCGTGGAAGTGGCTACACCTTC.

The V gene is TRBV6-5, the J gene TRBJ1-2; D might be TRBD1 (6 bases). The CDR3 consists of 13 residues. Deletions cut 6 bases from V and 4 bases from J, with 12 bases between. Per germline, CDR1 MNHEY and CDR2 SVGAGI. Written as DNA, the CDR3 is TGTGCCAGCAGCTCGGGGGGCACCTATGGCTACACCTTC. This sequence encodes CASSSGGTYGYTF.

In this sample, this clonotype turned up a few times. The chain employs TRBV5-5 and TRBJ1-1, with D possibly being TRBD1 (5 bases). The V end lost 4 bases, the J end lost 4 bases, and 14 bases lay between the germline ends. The germline gives CDR1 SGHKS, CDR2 YYEKEE (reference sequence). This CDR3 spans 14 amino acids. The CDR3 loop reads CASSARDGSTEAFF. The CDR3 region has the DNA TGTGCCAGCAGCGCGAGGGACGGCAGCACTGAAGCTTTCTTT.

The chain carries TRBV7-2 and TRBJ2-5, with TRBD1 matching over 7 bases. Trimming cost V 6 bases and J 5 bases; bases outside gene matches: 9. This CDR3 is 14 amino acids long. Germline V gene data show CDR1 as SGHTA and CDR2 as FQGNSA. CDR3 loop: CASRYTGVGETQYF. CDR3 nucleotides: TGTGCCAGCAGATATACAGGGGTGGGGGAGACCCAGTACTTC.

This chain links TRBV2 with TRBJ1-4; no clear D. Germline CDR1 is SNHLY and CDR2 is FYNNEI. The CDR3 is 12 residues long. V dropped 7 bases and J dropped 6 bases, with 9 bases sitting between them. The CDR3 nucleotides read TGTGCCAGCACCGGGGAGGATGAAAAACTGTTTTTT. Protein: CASTGEDEKLFF.

This clonotype has more than one count but fewer than ten. The rearrangement joins TRBV11-1 to TRBJ2-1, with 12 bases matching TRBD2. Germline values: CDR1 SGHAT, CDR2 FQDESV (reference sequence). The length of the CDR3 is 16 residues. The J segment lost 4 bases and the V segment lost 5 bases, leaving 6 bases of the junction unmatched. The CDR3 DNA is TGTGCCAGCAGCCCCCAAGGACTAGCGGGGTACAATGAGCAGTTCTTC. Protein product: CASSPQGLAGYNEQFF.

This clonotype was seen more than once but under ten times. The junction departs from germline at one end; a sequencing error may be responsible. The chain uses TRBV5-1 and TRBJ2-7; TRBD1 matches at 9 bases. This CDR3 comprises 13 residues. Germline V gene data show CDR1 as SGHRS and CDR2 as YFSETQ. The chain's CDR3 is CASGTGIFYEQHF. In DNA form, the CDR3 reads TGCGCCAGTGGGACAGGGATCTTCTACGAGCAGCACTTC.

The V call is TRBV11-1, the J call TRBJ1-6, with no clear D. Trimming removed 5 bases from V and 7 bases from J, with 18 bases in between. This CDR3 is built from 16 residues. CDR1 is SGHAT and CDR2 is FQDESV in the germline V gene (reference sequence). The CDR3 is CASSPRLGSKNSPLHF. CDR3 nucleotides: TGTGCCAGCAGCCCCCGACTGGGATCGAAGAATTCACCCCTCCACTTT.

V and J are TRBV20-1 and TRBJ1-1; D unclear. The CDR3 has 14 amino acids. In germline, CDR1 is DFQATT, CDR2 SNEGSKA (reference sequence). V was pared by 0 bases and J by 0 bases, with 8 bases between. The CDR3 DNA reads as TGCAGTGCTAGAGACCGGTACTTGAACACTGAAGCTTTCTTT. This codes for CSARDRYLNTEAFF.

The gene calls are TRBV5-1 and TRBJ1-2, with 8 nucleotides matching TRBD1. With V trimmed by 4 bases and J by 4 bases, 9 bases remained unmatched. From germline, CDR1 is SGHRS and CDR2 YFSETQ. The CDR3 spans 15 residues. Written as DNA, the CDR3 is TGCGCCAGCAGCCCACTCCAGGGGGCAAGCTATGGCTACACCTTC. It translates to CASSPLQGASYGYTF.